The clone carrying this T cell receptor beta chain was detected only once. TCRdb's table, derived via immunoSEQ multiplex PCR, lists solely in-frame clones and lacks some. The sample includes about 82,000 clones, over 80% of them seen just once. These data come from a study of siplizumab effects on memory and regulatory T cells. The germline gives CDR1 MDHEN, CDR2 SYDVKM. Deletions cut 3 bases from V and 0 bases from J, with 17 bases between. CDR3 length equals 17 residues. The clonotype originates from a human donor in good health. The chain combines TRBV28 with TRBJ1-1, with TRBD1 as a possible D gene (6 bases). The sequenced sample consisted of Tregs sorted from blood. CDR3 in DNA: TGTGCCAGCAGTTTTTTAGGGGGGGGCCGCATGAACACTGAAGCTTTCTTT. This codes for CASSFLGGGRMNTEAFF.